One T cell receptor beta chain is described in this entry. This sample stems from a study of shared clonotypes between healthy human individuals. Germline CDR1 MNHNY, CDR2 SVGAGI (reference sequence). The CDR3 spans 16 residues. The V gene lost 4 bases and the J gene lost 7 bases, with 20 bases spanning the gap. Sequencing was performed with immunoSEQ multiplex PCR; in TCRdb, only in-frame clones are kept and a portion is missing. The sample consists of millions of clones, approximately 95% of them appearing once. The sequencing sample was made of naive CD4+ T cells sorted from blood. Regarding subset: CD45RA+ positively selected. The source is a man aged 18 to 35 in good health. The chain couples TRBV6-6 to TRBJ1-5, with D perhaps matching TRBD1 (6 bases). The CDR3 reads CASSSSQTGSEQPQHF. The CDR3, as DNA: TGTGCCAGCAGTTCAAGCCAGACAGGATCAGAACAGCCCCAGCATTTT.